These T cell receptor beta chains were read from a single sample in a study of blood T cell repertoires in COVID-19. Sequencing used immunoSEQ multiplex PCR; TCRdb keeps in-frame clones, though not all of them. The top ten hold 2% to 3% of the sample, which has over 250,000 clones, 70% to 90% seen once. Source material: peripheral blood. These receptor sequences come from a woman in her forties or fifties with acute or convalescent COVID-19. Each CDR3 is given with its conserved first and last residue. D genes are given only for firm matches. Some rows have no size entry. The others give once, few or many, or a class for an expanded clone.

>NA|TRBD1|TRBJ2-5|TRBV3-1/TRBV3-2
CASSRTGQGYETQYF
TGTGCCAGCAGCAGAACGGGACAGGGTTACGAGACCCAGTACTTC
>NA|NA|TRBJ2-1|TRBV5-6
CASSLLGHRDDEQFF
TGTGCCAGCAGCTTGCTAGGACACAGGGATGATGAGCAGTTCTTC
>NA|NA|TRBJ1-6|TRBV30
CAWRATLNSPLHF
TGTGCCTGGAGAGCTACTTTGAATTCACCCCTCCACTTT
>NA|TRBD2|TRBJ2-3|TRBV30
CARQSGSGSTDTQYF
TGTGCCAGACAAAGCGGGAGCGGCAGCACAGATACGCAGTATTTT
>NA|NA|TRBJ2-4|TRBV5-1
CASSLVAATDIQYF
TGCGCCAGCAGCTTGGTGGCAGCGACGGACATTCAGTACTTC
>NA|TRBD2|TRBJ2-7|TRBV3-1/TRBV3-2
CASSPPTLAGGPGGEQYF
TGTGCCAGCAGCCCCCCAACTCTAGCGGGAGGGCCTGGGGGGGAGCAGTACTTC
>NA|NA|TRBJ1-1|TRBV5-1
CASSLEGLTGTEAFF
TGCGCCAGCAGCTTGGAGGGGCTTACAGGCACTGAAGCTTTCTTT
>NA|NA|TRBJ1-6|TRBV19
CASRTESSYNSPLHF
TGTGCCAGTAGGACTGAGAGCTCCTATAATTCACCCCTCCACTTT
>NA|NA|TRBJ2-2|TRBV7-3
CASSLLGGGSSTGELFF
TGTGCCAGCAGCTTGCTTGGAGGGGGCTCCTCGACCGGGGAGCTGTTTTTT
>NA|TRBD2|TRBJ2-1|TRBV27
CASSILLAGGSNEQFF
TGTGCCAGCAGTATCCTACTAGCGGGAGGTAGTAATGAGCAGTTCTTC
>NA|TRBD1|TRBJ2-1|TRBV18
CASSSSTGDEQFF
TGTGCCAGCTCATCATCGACAGGGGATGAGCAGTTCTTC
>NA|NA|TRBJ1-1|TRBV7-3
CASSLGGRDTEAFF
TGTGCCAGCAGCTTAGGAGGGAGGGACACTGAAGCTTTCTTT
>few|TRBD1|TRBJ1-5|TRBV27
CASSPRTGGLYQPQHF
TGTGCCAGCAGTCCCAGGACAGGGGGCCTCTATCAGCCCCAGCATTTT
>NA|NA|TRBJ2-5|TRBV20-1
CSASPGRWEAQYF
TGCAGTGCTAGTCCGGGCAGGTGGGAGGCCCAGTACTTC
>NA|NA|TRBJ2-3|TRBV30
CAWSPGVVDTQYF
TGTGCCTGGAGTCCAGGGGTTGTAGATACGCAGTATTTT
>NA|TRBD2|TRBJ2-1|TRBV9
CASSVLAATYNEQFF
TGTGCCAGCAGCGTACTAGCGGCCACCTACAATGAGCAGTTCTTC
>NA|TRBD1|TRBJ2-1|TRBV5-4
CASSFVGQDNEQFF
TGTGCCAGCAGCTTTGTGGGACAGGACAATGAGCAGTTCTTC
>few|TRBD1|TRBJ1-5|TRBV6-4
CASRDGTGGNIVGTGGDQPQHF
TGTGCCAGCAGGGACGGGACAGGGGGCAACATTGTGGGGACAGGGGGCGATCAGCCCCAGCATTTT
>NA|TRBD2|TRBJ2-7|TRBV11-2
CASSSGLAVTYEQYF
TGTGCCAGCAGCTCCGGACTAGCGGTTACCTACGAGCAGTACTTC
>few|TRBD2|TRBJ2-1|TRBV6-2/TRBV6-3
CASSYSATGRTEQFF
TGTGCCAGCAGTTACTCCGCGACCGGGAGGACAGAGCAGTTCTTC
>NA|TRBD1|TRBJ2-2|TRBV24-1
CASGKTGALNTGELFF
TGTGCCTCCGGGAAGACAGGGGCCCTAAACACCGGGGAGCTGTTTTTT
>NA|TRBD2|TRBJ2-1|TRBV18
CASSPQWTSNNEQFF
TGTGCCAGCTCACCACAGTGGACTAGCAATAATGAGCAGTTCTTC
>NA|TRBD1|TRBJ2-4|TRBV19
CASTTDRGLAKNIQYF
TGTGCCAGTACAACAGACAGGGGGTTAGCCAAAAACATTCAGTACTTC
>NA|TRBD1|TRBJ2-7|TRBV5-4
CASSRGTGGGIYEQYF
TGTGCCAGCAGCCGGGGGACAGGGGGCGGTATCTACGAGCAGTACTTC
>NA|NA|TRBJ2-5|TRBV28
CATFLWGEETQYF
TGTGCCACCTTCCTGTGGGGCGAAGAGACCCAGTACTTC
>NA|TRBD2|TRBJ2-1|TRBV18
CASSPLRGSSYNEQFF
TGTGCCAGCTCACCACTCCGCGGGAGCTCCTACAATGAGCAGTTCTTC
>NA|TRBD2|TRBJ2-1|TRBV29-1
CSVRLAGGHNEQFF
TGCAGCGTTAGGTTGGCGGGAGGGCACAATGAGCAGTTCTTC
>NA|NA|TRBJ1-4|TRBV29-1
CSAPPGSGEKLFF
TGCAGCGCCCCTCCGGGTTCCGGGGAAAAACTGTTTTTT
>NA|NA|TRBJ1-3|TRBV5-1
CASSFTESSGNTIYF
TGCGCCAGCAGCTTTACAGAGAGCTCTGGAAACACCATATATTTT